These 30 T cell receptor beta chains originate from one sample sequenced in a study of blood T cell repertoires in COVID-19. The protocol was immunoSEQ multiplex PCR, while the TCRdb copy is restricted to in-frame clones and leaves out a portion. The table has roughly 110,000 clones, about nine tenths seen once; the top ten hold over 1%. Material: peripheral blood. Source of these receptors: a woman aged 30 to 39 with acute or convalescent COVID-19.

The chain couples TRBV27 to TRBJ1-2; D gene uncertain. The V and J ends lost 6 bases and 6 bases respectively, with 17 bases between them. There are 14 residues in the CDR3. The germline gives CDR1 MNHEY, CDR2 SMNVEV (reference sequence). CDR3 amino acids: CASSHDGGANGYTF. CDR3 nucleotide sequence: TGTGCCAGCAGCCATGATGGAGGAGCGAATGGCTACACCTTC.

The V gene is TRBV21-1, the J gene TRBJ1-6; TRBD1 is the table's D call, not checked against the DNA. TRBV21-1 is a known pseudogene. The CDR3 runs to 14 residues. Here the CDR3 reads CASTIRDRNSPLHF. Written as DNA, the CDR3 is TGTGCCAGCACGATCCGGGACAGGAATTCACCCCTCCACTTT.

The chain recombines TRBV6-5 with TRBJ1-5; D is possibly TRBD1 (5 bases). Trimming shortened V by 6 bases and J by 7 bases, and 13 bases separated the two germline ends. The CDR3 consists of 13 residues. The germline V gene encodes CDR1 MNHEY and CDR2 SVGAGI. DNA for the CDR3: TGTGCCAGCAGCTGGCAGGGCGAACAGCCCCAGCATTTT. This translates into CASSWQGEQPQHF.

V is TRBV11-2 and J is TRBJ1-1; TRBD1 matches 7 bases. This CDR3 contains 12 residues. The V gene's germline CDR1 is SGHAT and CDR2 FQNNGV. J was trimmed by 10 bases and V by 2 bases; bases with no gene match: 4. CDR3 protein: CASSLSEGAAFF. The CDR3 region has the DNA TGTGCCAGCAGCTTAAGCGAGGGGGCAGCTTTCTTT.

The gene calls are TRBV5-6 and TRBJ1-2, with TRBD1 matching 10 bases. The germline CDR1 and CDR2 sequences are SGHDT and YYEEEE. CDR3 length: 16 amino acids. Losses at the gene ends were 4 bases for V and 4 bases for J; bases not matched to a gene: 10. The CDR3 reads CASSPQFGTGAYGYTF. For the CDR3, the DNA is TGTGCCAGCAGCCCACAGTTTGGGACAGGGGCCTATGGCTACACCTTC.

This chain links TRBV27 with TRBJ1-3; the match to TRBD1 covers 9 bases. This CDR3 contains 15 residues. V trimming: 4 bases; J trimming: 9 bases; junction bases outside the gene matches: 10. Germline V gives CDR1 MNHEY, CDR2 SMNVEV (reference sequence). CDR3 in DNA: TGTGCCAGCAGTTCCAGTCCCGGGACAGGGTCCACCATATATTTT. Protein product: CASSSSPGTGSTIYF.

The V gene is TRBV5-1, the J gene TRBJ2-2; D is uncertain. This CDR3 comprises 14 residues. V lost 4 bases and J 1 base, leaving 8 bases between the germline ends. The germline CDR1 and CDR2 sequences are SGHRS and YFSETQ. The CDR3, as DNA: TGCGCCAGCAGCCCAACAATGAACACCGGGGAGCTGTTTTTT. It translates to CASSPTMNTGELFF.

This rearrangement joins TRBV4-1 to TRBJ1-3; tentatively, D is TRBD1 (5 bases). Trimming shortened V by 3 bases and J by 0 bases, and 9 bases separated the two germline ends. Germline CDR1 and CDR2: MGHRA and YSYEKL. The CDR3 loop spans 15 amino acids. The CDR3 coding sequence is TGCGCCAGCAGCCAGGGGCCGACCTCTGGAAACACCATATATTTT. Translated: CASSQGPTSGNTIYF.

The J gene is TRBJ2-3, the V gene TRBV9, with 10 bases lining up with TRBD2. Germline CDR1 SGDLS, CDR2 YYNGEE. This CDR3 is built from 16 residues. V shed 0 bases, J shed 5 bases, and the junction held 6 bases outside the gene matches. The CDR3 loop reads CASSVEVSGRKDTQYF. For the CDR3, the DNA is TGTGCCAGCAGCGTAGAAGTTAGCGGGAGGAAAGATACGCAGTATTTT.

The CDR3 protein is CASSQDFTRVNTIYF. CDR3 nucleotide sequence: TGCGCCAGCAGCCAAGATTTCACCCGAGTTAACACCATATATTTT. The rearrangement links TRBV4-3 to TRBJ1-3; D ambiguous. V gave up 0 bases and J gave up 7 bases, with 13 bases separating them. Germline V gives CDR1 LGHNA, CDR2 YSLEER. The CDR3 is 15 residues long.

The J gene is TRBJ2-3, the V gene TRBV28, with 9 bases identical to TRBD2. CDR3 size: 14 residues. Germline V lookup: CDR1 MDHEN, CDR2 SYDVKM. With V trimmed by 3 bases and J by 3 bases, 1 base remained unmatched. CDR3 region: CASSFSGRTDTQYF. Here the CDR3 DNA reads TGTGCCAGCAGTTTTAGCGGGAGAACAGATACGCAGTATTTT.

The gene calls are TRBV11-2 and TRBJ1-1; the D is unclear. There are 12 residues in the CDR3. The germline V and J ends were trimmed by 3 bases and 6 bases, with 8 bases remaining between them. Germline V gives CDR1 SGHAT, CDR2 FQNNGV. The CDR3 coding sequence is TGTGCCAGCAGCTTTCTCGCAGCTGAAGCTTTCTTT. This gives the protein CASSFLAAEAFF.

The chain links TRBV7-2 to TRBJ1-6; D perhaps matches TRBD1 (5 bases). V dropped 5 bases and J dropped 5 bases, with 16 bases sitting between them. Germline values: CDR1 SGHTA, CDR2 FQGNSA. The CDR3 sequence is 16 residues long. CDR3 in DNA: TGTGCCAGCAGCCTCAGTGGGGGGATAGATAATTCACCCCTCCACTTT. Its translation is CASSLSGGIDNSPLHF.

This chain uses TRBV7-6 with TRBJ1-1; weak D call: TRBD1 (6 bases). This CDR3 contains 12 residues. The V end was cut by 6 bases, the J end by 1 base, with 6 bases between. Per germline, CDR1 SGHVS and CDR2 FNYEAQ. DNA for the CDR3: TGTGCCAGCAGGACAGGGAACACTGAAGCTTTCTTT. Its protein is CASRTGNTEAFF. The full variable domain, completed using reference TRBV7-6 and TRBJ1-1, is GAGVSQSPRYKVTKRGQDVALRCDPISGHVSLYWYRQALGQGPEFLTYFNYEAQQDKSGLPNDRFSAERPEGSISTLTIQRTEQRDSAMYRCASRTGNTEAFFGQGTRLTVV.

The V call is TRBV30, the J call TRBJ1-5; 7 positions match TRBD1. Germline assignment: CDR1 GTSNPN and CDR2 SVGIG (reference sequence). CDR3 size: 15 residues. Germline trimming cut 1 base from V and 2 bases from J; bases unmatched to any gene: 5. CDR3 sequence reads: CAWSGGQVGNQPQHF. The CDR3 coding sequence is TGTGCCTGGAGTGGAGGACAGGTCGGCAATCAGCCCCAGCATTTT.

The rearrangement joins TRBV7-2 to TRBJ1-5; possible D gene TRBD1, 5 bases. CDR1 is SGHTA, CDR2 FQGNSA, per germline. The CDR3 loop spans 16 amino acids. Trimming stripped 2 bases from V and 2 bases from J, with 13 bases between. CDR3 nucleotides: TGTGCCAGCAGCTTACGGGGGGGTTCGGGCAATCAGCCCCAGCATTTT. This encodes CASSLRGGSGNQPQHF.

V gene TRBV4-1 combines with J gene TRBJ1-6; tentatively, D is TRBD1 (5 bases). Trimming took off 6 bases at V and 7 bases at J, with 7 bases between the two ends. Germline lookup yields CDR1 MGHRA and CDR2 YSYEKL. The CDR3 spans 12 residues. The CDR3 coding sequence is TGCGCCAGCAGTGACAGAAATTCACCCCTCCACTTT. Translating gives CASSDRNSPLHF.

V usage is TRBV5-1 and J usage is TRBJ1-2; tentatively, D is TRBD1 (5 bases). The germline gives CDR1 SGHRS, CDR2 YFSETQ. The CDR3 contains 17 residues. V lost 0 bases to trimming and J lost 0 bases, with 15 bases between them. The chain's CDR3 is CASSLAGNAQANYGYTF. The CDR3 DNA reads as TGCGCCAGCAGCTTGGCAGGGAACGCGCAAGCTAACTATGGCTACACCTTC.

V usage is TRBV5-1 and J usage is TRBJ1-1; D is uncertain. With 5 bases removed from V and 7 bases from J, the gap between germline ends came to 9 bases. CDR1 is SGHRS and CDR2 is YFSETQ in the germline V gene. This CDR3 spans 11 amino acids. The CDR3 bases are TGCGCCAGCAGGGGAGCTTTTGAAGCTTTCTTT. This translates into CASRGAFEAFF.

The chain combines TRBV18 with TRBJ1-2, with D perhaps matching TRBD1 (6 bases). There are 15 residues in the CDR3. Trimming cost V 2 bases and J 0 bases, with 10 bases left between them. The germline gives CDR1 KGHSH, CDR2 LQKENI. CDR3 bases: TGTGCCAGCTCACCAGGACAGCTCTCTAACTATGGCTACACCTTC. Protein: CASSPGQLSNYGYTF.

V usage is TRBV4-2 and J usage is TRBJ1-2; no definite D call. V lost 1 base and J lost 5, with 5 bases in between. CDR3 size: 12 residues. In germline, CDR1 is LGHNA, CDR2 YNFKEQ. CDR3 amino acids: CASSQVPYGYTF. Here the CDR3 DNA reads TGTGCCAGCAGCCAAGTCCCGTATGGCTACACCTTC.

This clone was found once. The gene calls are TRBV19 and TRBJ1-2; D is possibly TRBD1 (6 bases). Trimming pared 5 bases from V and 1 base from J, leaving 11 bases between. This CDR3 is built from 14 residues. Germline-derived CDR1 and CDR2 are LNHDA and SQIVND (reference sequence). This chain's CDR3 is CASSSGQLNYGYTF. The CDR3 DNA follows: TGTGCCAGTAGTTCCGGACAGCTTAACTATGGCTACACCTTC.

The V call is TRBV29-1, the J call TRBJ1-2, with TRBD1 matching over 7 bases. The CDR3 is 16 residues long. Germline CDR1 and CDR2: SQVTM and ANQGSEA. Losses at the gene ends were 6 bases for V and 5 bases for J; bases not matched to a gene: 18. The CDR3 loop is CSVLGFGQANSYGYTF. The DNA of the CDR3 is TGCAGCGTCCTGGGGTTCGGACAGGCGAACTCTTATGGCTACACCTTC.

The genes are TRBV5-1 and TRBJ1-1; no clear D. Germline V gene sequence: CDR1 SGHRS, CDR2 YFSETQ. The CDR3 runs to 15 residues. Trimming removed 1 base at V and 3 bases at J, with 13 bases between. CDR3 coding DNA: TGCGCCAGCAGCTTGTCGGACCTGGGAGACACTGAAGCTTTCTTT. It yields the protein CASSLSDLGDTEAFF.

This clone was seen a few times. This chain uses TRBV23-1 with TRBJ1-2, with 9 bases aligning to TRBD1. TRBV23-1 is given ORF status, its function remaining uncertain. Losses at the gene ends were 2 bases for V and 7 bases for J; bases not matched to a gene: 8. The CDR3 contains 15 residues. CDR3 in amino acids: CASSQVGDRVFGYTF. CDR3 bases: TGCGCCAGCAGTCAAGTAGGGGACAGGGTTTTTGGCTACACCTTC.

The chain uses TRBV28 and TRBJ1-1, with a tentative D call TRBD1 (6 bases). CDR1 and CDR2 (germline): MDHEN, SYDVKM. The CDR3 spans 13 residues. V was clipped by 5 bases and J by 5 bases, with 12 bases between them. CDR3 in DNA: TGTGCCAGCAGTGTTACAGGGCTTACTGAAGCTTTCTTT. This codes for CASSVTGLTEAFF.

This clone came up once. CDR3 sequence: CASTRDRGLNTEAFF. The CDR3 nucleotides read TGTGCCAGCACCAGGGACAGGGGGTTAAACACTGAAGCTTTCTTT. The V gene is TRBV6-6, the J gene TRBJ1-1; TRBD1 matches at 11 bases. Germline loops: CDR1 MNHNY, CDR2 SVGAGI (reference sequence). CDR3 length: 15 residues. V lost 7 bases to trimming and J lost 2 bases; unmatched junction nucleotides: 6.

This clone was seen only once. The chain carries TRBV4-2 and TRBJ2-7, with TRBD2 identical over 9 bases. The CDR3 runs 16 residues. The V gene end was trimmed by 0 bases and the J gene end by 0 bases; junction bases not matched to a gene: 3. From germline, CDR1 is LGHNA and CDR2 YNFKEQ. The CDR3 DNA follows: TGTGCCAGCAGCCAAGAGGGGACTAGCTCCTCCTACGAGCAGTACTTC. As protein: CASSQEGTSSSYEQYF.

This chain connects TRBV27 to TRBJ2-5; tentative D call: TRBD1 (5 bases). The CDR3 sequence is 15 residues long. Looked up from germline, CDR1 is MNHEY and CDR2 is SMNVEV (reference sequence). The V gene lost 5 bases and the J gene lost 4 bases, with 17 bases spanning the gap. CDR3 sequence reads: CASSHLGAHAETQYF. The CDR3 DNA reads TGTGCCAGCAGTCACCTAGGGGCCCACGCAGAGACCCAGTACTTC.

V and J are TRBV14 and TRBJ1-2, with D uncertain. V gave up 0 bases and J gave up 9 bases, with 11 bases separating them. The CDR3 loop spans 13 amino acids. Germline V gene sequence: CDR1 SGHDN, CDR2 FVKESK. For the CDR3, the DNA is TGTGCCAGCAGCCAAGATGTGGCCCACCGCTACACCTTC. This codes for CASSQDVAHRYTF.